Each of the 32 T cell receptor beta chains below was sequenced from the same sample in a study of T cells in Graves' hyperthyroidism and ophthalmopathy. Authors of the study amplified TCR beta CDR3 regions from RNA transcripts. The HTBI set primed first-round TCR CDR3 RT-PCR. Using its own MiXCR run on the multiplex PCR reads, TCRdb lists one record per CDR3 protein. The sample lists around 620,000 distinct CDR3 sequences, about 14% occurring once. The sample taken for sequencing was blood. The receptors shown here come from a woman under 30 with Graves' ophthalmopathy.

There are many counts of this clonotype. The chain is built from TRBV7-2 and TRBJ2-3; 14 bases match TRBD2. The CDR3 covers 16 residues. V gave up 4 bases and J gave up 1 base; unmatched junction bases: 1. Germline V gene sequence: CDR1 SGHTA, CDR2 FQGNSA. CDR3 nucleotide sequence: TGTGCCAGCAGCTCGGGACTAGCGGGGGGCACAGATACGCAGTATTTT. Translation: CASSSGLAGGTDTQYF. Supplemented by reference TRBV7-2 and TRBJ2-3, the full variable domain reads GAGVSQSPSNKVTEKGKDVELRCDPISGHTALYWYRQSLGQGLEFLIYFQGNSAPDKSGLPSDRFSAERTGGSVSTLTIQRTQQEDSAVYLCASSSGLAGGTDTQYFGPGTRLTVL.

This clonotype was picked up many times. The gene calls are TRBV6-5 and TRBJ2-7; no firm D call. The CDR3 length is 13 residues. V was shortened by 0 bases and J by 3 bases, with 6 bases between the two germline ends. CDR1 and CDR2 (germline): MNHEY, SVGAGI. CDR3 in DNA: TGTGCCAGCAGTTACTCGTCTAGCTACGAGCAGTACTTC. Its protein is CASSYSSSYEQYF.

A few counts support this clonotype. The chain uses TRBV5-5 and TRBJ1-4, with D perhaps matching TRBD1 (6 bases). V shed 4 bases and J shed 2 bases, with 15 bases lying between them. This CDR3 region has 16 residues. CDR1 and CDR2 from the germline V gene are SGHKS and YYEKEE (reference sequence). This CDR3 reads CASSVGYRATNEKLFF. Written as DNA, the CDR3 is TGTGCCAGCAGCGTGGGCTACAGGGCCACTAATGAAAAACTGTTTTTT.

This clonotype was recorded at least ten times. The chain joins TRBV12-3 or TRBV12-4 to TRBJ2-7; tentatively, D is TRBD1 (6 bases). The CDR3 spans 14 residues. The V and J ends lost 3 bases and 4 bases respectively, with 13 bases between them. CDR3 nucleotides: TGTGCCAGCAGTTTTTCAGGGGATTCGTACGAGCAGTACTTC. This codes for CASSFSGDSYEQYF.

There are many counts of this clonotype. V is TRBV14 and J is TRBJ1-2; no clear D gene. V dropped 0 bases and J dropped 3 bases, with 8 bases sitting between them. CDR1 and CDR2 (germline): SGHDN, FVKESK. The CDR3 runs to 14 residues. This chain's CDR3 is CASSQEGLDYGYTF. The CDR3, as DNA: TGTGCCAGCAGCCAAGAAGGACTTGACTATGGCTACACCTTC. The complete variable domain, with remaining parts taken from reference TRBV14 and TRBJ1-2, reads EAGVTQFPSHSVIEKGQTVTLRCDPISGHDNLYWYRRVMGKEIKFLLHFVKESKQDESGMPNNRFLAERTGGTYSTLKVQPAELEDSGVYFCASSQEGLDYGYTFGSGTRLTVV.

This clonotype appeared many times. CDR3 region: CASSVMDGIQETQYF. Here the CDR3 DNA reads TGTGCCAGCAGCGTTATGGACGGGATACAAGAGACCCAGTACTTC. The chain has TRBV9 and TRBJ2-5; D perhaps matches TRBD2 (5 bases). This CDR3 contains 15 residues. The V end lost 2 bases, the J end lost 2 bases, and 13 bases lay between the germline ends. Germline values: CDR1 SGDLS, CDR2 YYNGEE.

On this clonotype itself: A much larger clone differs from this one at a single base, so this may be a read error. The chain is built from TRBV7-3 and TRBJ2-1, with TRBD1 matching over 9 bases. Germline loops: CDR1 SGHTA, CDR2 FQGTGA. This CDR3 comprises 15 residues. In nucleotides, the CDR3 is TGTGCCGGCAGCCCCGGGACAGGGATAGTGCTTGAGCAGTTCTTC. It codes for CAGSPGTGIVLEQFF.

V is TRBV11-3 and J is TRBJ1-2; 7 bases fit TRBD1. The CDR3 spans 18 residues. Germline lookup yields CDR1 SGHNT and CDR2 YENEEA. With V trimmed by 6 bases and J by 7 bases, 23 bases remained unmatched. CDR3 protein: CASSIRGDIRLIAGGYTF. DNA of the CDR3: TGTGCCAGCAGTATCAGGGGGGACATCCGCCTCATTGCCGGTGGCTACACCTTC. Together with reference TRBV11-3 and TRBJ1-2, the CDR3 gives the full variable domain: EAGVVQSPRYKIIEKKQPVAFWCNPISGHNTLYWYLQNLGQGPELLIRYENEEAVDDSQLPKDRFSAERLKGVDSTLKIQPAELGDSAVYLCASSIRGDIRLIAGGYTFGSGTRLTVV.

This clonotype showed up just a few times. V usage is TRBV4-1 and J usage is TRBJ2-5; TRBD2 matches at 9 bases. The CDR3 extends over 14 amino acids. V gave up 5 bases and J gave up 2 bases; unmatched junction bases: 3. Per germline, CDR1 MGHRA and CDR2 YSYEKL. CDR3 protein: CASSTSGLQETQYF. The CDR3, as DNA: TGCGCCAGCAGCACTAGCGGGTTACAAGAGACCCAGTACTTC.

This clonotype appeared a single time. Possible read error: a much larger clone is one base away. The chain couples TRBV24-1 to TRBJ1-5, with D maybe TRBD1 (6 bases). Germline V gives CDR1 KGHDR, CDR2 SFDVKD. The CDR3 extends over 17 amino acids. DNA of the CDR3: TGTGCCATCAGTGATCGTACAGGGTTTTCTGGCAATCAGCCCCAGCATTTT. Translated: CAISDRTGFSGNQPQHF.

This clonotype was observed at least ten times. The V call is TRBV6-5, the J call TRBJ2-3; D not certain. The germline V gene has CDR1 MNHEY and CDR2 SVGAGI. The CDR3 is made up of 18 amino acids. V lost 0 bases and J 0 bases, leaving 16 bases between the germline ends. The CDR3 DNA reads TGTGCCAGCAGTTACTCCTGGGCCCTCAAAGGGAGCACAGATACGCAGTATTTT. It encodes CASSYSWALKGSTDTQYF.

The chain joins TRBV14 to TRBJ2-5; D could derive from TRBD1 or TRBD2 (5 bases each). This CDR3 comprises 15 residues. The ends were cut back, 4 bases at V and 5 bases at J, with 17 bases in the middle. Per germline, CDR1 SGHDN and CDR2 FVKESK. The CDR3 coding sequence is TGTGCCAGCAGCCCATCCTCGTTGTGGGGGGAGACCCAGTACTTC. Its translation is CASSPSSLWGETQYF. The full variable domain, completed using reference TRBV14 and TRBJ2-5, is EAGVTQFPSHSVIEKGQTVTLRCDPISGHDNLYWYRRVMGKEIKFLLHFVKESKQDESGMPNNRFLAERTGGTYSTLKVQPAELEDSGVYFCASSPSSLWGETQYFGPGTRLLVL.

This clonotype was observed a single time. This chain connects TRBV7-2 to TRBJ1-2; D is unresolved. Trimming removed 1 base from V and 3 bases from J, with 15 bases in between. This CDR3 comprises 16 residues. Germline CDR1 reads SGHTA; CDR2 reads FQGNSA. The CDR3 reads CASSLGVGYLDYGYTF. The DNA of the CDR3 is TGTGCCAGCAGCTTAGGGGTGGGCTACCTTGACTATGGCTACACCTTC.

This clonotype was found many times. The chain carries TRBV6-2 or TRBV6-3 and TRBJ2-2; TRBD2 might be the D (5 bases). Germline-derived CDR1 and CDR2 are MNHEY and SVGEGT. The CDR3 covers 11 residues. The V end was cut by 8 bases, the J end by 5 bases, with 6 bases between. CDR3 protein: CASQRTGELFF. The DNA of the CDR3 is TGTGCCAGCCAGCGGACCGGGGAGCTGTTTTTT.

The table lists this clonotype with a few counts. This rearrangement joins TRBV19 to TRBJ2-2; D unclear. Trimming took off 3 bases at V and 6 bases at J, with 2 bases between the two ends. CDR3 length: 11 residues. Germline lookup yields CDR1 LNHDA and CDR2 SQIVND (reference sequence). Written as DNA, the CDR3 is TGTGCCAGTAGTATCTCCGGGGAGCTGTTTTTT. Amino acids: CASSISGELFF.

This clonotype was detected many times. The rearrangement links TRBV10-3 to TRBJ2-3; D call uncertain. CDR1 ENHRY and CDR2 SYGVKD come from the germline V gene. Deletions cut 1 base from V and 3 bases from J, with 8 bases between. The CDR3 is 14 amino acids. The CDR3 coding sequence is TGTGCCATCAGTGAGTTTCTGGCGACAGATACGCAGTATTTT. Translated: CAISEFLATDTQYF.

This clonotype was seen repeatedly, ten times or more. CDR3 nucleotide sequence: TGTGCCAGCAGCTTTAGTCGGAGGGCGTTACCAAACACTGAAGCTTTCTTT. Amino acids: CASSFSRRALPNTEAFF. This chain uses TRBV7-2 with TRBJ1-1; D gene uncertain. V lost 3 bases and J lost 2, with 19 bases in between. The CDR3 is 17 amino acids. Germline assignment: CDR1 SGHTA and CDR2 FQGNSA.

The table lists this clonotype with many counts. The rearrangement uses TRBV12-5 and TRBJ2-7, with D perhaps TRBD1 (6 bases). Germline CDR1 LGHNT, CDR2 FRNRAP. CDR3 length equals 15 residues. The V end was cut by 3 bases, the J end by 2 bases, with 14 bases between. For the CDR3, the DNA is TGTGCTAGTGGTTTAGCCGGGACAAGAGCCTACGAGCAGTACTTC. Residues: CASGLAGTRAYEQYF.

The V call is TRBV19, the J call TRBJ2-1, with 12 bases lining up with TRBD2. V dropped 1 base and J dropped 5; count of bases not matched to a gene: 3. From germline, CDR1 is LNHDA and CDR2 SQIVND (reference sequence). This CDR3 spans 16 amino acids. In DNA form, the CDR3 reads TGTGCCAGTAGTATAGGACTAGCGGGAGTTCACAATGAGCAGTTCTTC. Its protein product is CASSIGLAGVHNEQFF.

The table lists this clonotype with many counts. This sequence joins TRBV30 and TRBJ2-7, with D uncertain. The CDR3 consists of 14 residues. The ends were cut back, 2 bases at V and 2 bases at J, with 13 bases in the middle. CDR1 is GTSNPN and CDR2 is SVGIG in the germline V gene (reference sequence). CDR3 DNA: TGTGCCTGGAGTCTCGGCAGACCCCCCTACGAGCAGTACTTC. As protein: CAWSLGRPPYEQYF. Based on the CDR3 plus reference TRBV30 and TRBJ2-7, the full variable domain is SQTIHQWPATLVQPVGSPLSLECTVEGTSNPNLYWYRQAAGRGLQLLFYSVGIGQISSEVPQNLSASRPQDRQFILSSKKLLLSDSGFYLCAWSLGRPPYEQYFGPGTRLTVT.

This chain joins TRBV7-9 and TRBJ2-2; 9 nucleotides line up with TRBD2. CDR3 size: 16 residues. The V and J ends lost 4 bases and 3 bases, in that order; junction bases with no gene match: 6. CDR1 and CDR2 (germline): SEHNR, FQNEAQ (reference sequence). The CDR3, as DNA: TGTGCCAGCAGCTCCGCTAGCGGGACCCACACCGGGGAGCTGTTTTTT. It is translated as CASSSASGTHTGELFF.

In this sample, this clonotype turned up many times. The chain joins TRBV28 to TRBJ2-3; D might be TRBD2 (7 bases). CDR3 length: 13 residues. Germline V gene sequence: CDR1 MDHEN, CDR2 SYDVKM. Trimming removed 7 bases from V and 5 bases from J, with 13 bases in between. CDR3 coding DNA: TGTGCCAGCACTGGGGGGGCCGGAGATACGCAGTATTTT. Protein: CASTGGAGDTQYF. Variable domain in full (rest from reference TRBV28 and TRBJ2-3): DVKVTQSSRYLVKRTGEKVFLECVQDMDHENMFWYRQDPGLGLRLIYFSYDVKMKEKGDIPEGYSVSREKKERFSLILESASTNQTSMYLCASTGGAGDTQYFGPGTRLTVL.

This clonotype was seen more than once but under ten times. The chain uses TRBV19 and TRBJ1-4; 8 bases agree with TRBD1. The CDR3 length is 15 residues. Germline V gene sequence: CDR1 LNHDA, CDR2 SQIVND (reference sequence). The V and J ends lost 5 bases and 3 bases, in that order; junction bases with no gene match: 5. The CDR3 loop is CASSVTGGSNEKLFF. CDR3 coding DNA: TGTGCCAGTAGTGTTACAGGGGGATCTAATGAAAAACTGTTTTTT.

The chain combines TRBV27 with TRBJ2-1; 7 bases are shared with TRBD2. Germline trimming cut 5 bases from V and 9 bases from J; bases unmatched to any gene: 4. Germline assignment: CDR1 MNHEY and CDR2 SMNVEV (reference sequence). The CDR3 contains 12 residues. In DNA, the CDR3 is TGTGCCAGCAGTGGGCGGGAGATTGAGCAGTTCTTC. Its translation is CASSGREIEQFF.

Many counts were recorded for this clonotype. The chain carries TRBV27 and TRBJ2-6; no firm D call. The CDR3 spans 13 residues. V was cut by 6 bases and J by 0 bases, with 3 bases left in between. Germline V gene data show CDR1 as MNHEY and CDR2 as SMNVEV (reference sequence). The CDR3 region is CASSSSGANVLTF. CDR3 bases: TGTGCCAGCAGCTCCTCTGGGGCCAACGTCCTGACTTTC.

There are many counts of this clonotype. This chain uses TRBV7-9 with TRBJ2-7; tentatively, D is TRBD1 or TRBD2 (5 bases each). The CDR3 runs to 17 residues. Deletions cut 5 bases from V and 3 bases from J, with 23 bases between. The V gene's germline CDR1 is SEHNR and CDR2 FQNEAQ (reference sequence). As DNA, the CDR3 is TGTGCCAGCAGCCCCGTGGCAGGCCGAGGGGTTGTCTACGAGCAGTACTTC. Translated, it gives CASSPVAGRGVVYEQYF.

This chain links TRBV9 with TRBJ2-1; the D is unclear. Deletions cut 3 bases from V and 8 bases from J, with 6 bases between. The germline gives CDR1 SGDLS, CDR2 YYNGEE. The CDR3 consists of 11 residues. Here the CDR3 DNA reads TGTGCCAGCAGCGGCTCGGATGAGCAGTTCTTC. As protein: CASSGSDEQFF.

The chain has TRBV25-1 and TRBJ1-2; a weak D match, TRBD1 (5 bases). V lost 6 bases and J 7 bases, leaving 12 bases between the germline ends. CDR1 is MGHDK and CDR2 is SYGVNS in the germline V gene. This CDR3 is 12 amino acids long. This chain's CDR3 is CASRETDSGYTF. The CDR3 DNA reads TGTGCCAGCAGGGAGACAGACTCTGGCTACACCTTC.

This clonotype showed up just a few times. The V call is TRBV27, the J call TRBJ1-5; 10 positions match TRBD1. Germline V gene lookup returns CDR1 MNHEY and CDR2 SMNVEV (reference sequence). V shed 4 bases and J 7 bases; nucleotides not matched to a gene: 7. CDR3 size: 15 residues. The CDR3 DNA reads TGTGCCAGCAGTTACCCGACAGGGGGCTTGCAGCCCCAGCATTTT. As protein: CASSYPTGGLQPQHF.

Ten or more counts support this clonotype. The rearrangement links TRBV5-1 to TRBJ2-1; 14 bases agree with TRBD2. V shed 4 bases and J 9 bases; nucleotides not matched to a gene: 9. The CDR3 runs 16 residues. Germline loops: CDR1 SGHRS, CDR2 YFSETQ. This chain's CDR3 is CASSPPGLAGAVEQFF. The CDR3 nucleotides read TGCGCCAGCAGCCCACCGGGACTAGCGGGAGCGGTTGAGCAGTTCTTC.

There are many counts of this clonotype. The rearrangement uses TRBV9 and TRBJ2-1; 9 nucleotides align to TRBD2. The V gene's germline CDR1 is SGDLS and CDR2 YYNGEE. There are 17 residues in the CDR3. With V trimmed by 0 bases and J by 0 bases, 4 bases remained unmatched. The CDR3, as DNA: TGTGCCAGCAGCGTAGTGTGGCGGGAGGGCTCCTACAATGAGCAGTTCTTC. Translation: CASSVVWREGSYNEQFF.

This clonotype was found once. A much larger clone lies one base from this, so it may be a read error. The chain couples TRBV6-2 or TRBV6-3 to TRBJ2-7; no firm D call. The CDR3 is 15 residues long. Per germline, CDR1 MNHEY and CDR2 SVGEGT. CDR3 sequence (DNA): TGTGCCAGCAGTGAACGCACCCTTCCAACCTACGAGCAGTGCTTC. It encodes CASSERTLPTYEQCF.